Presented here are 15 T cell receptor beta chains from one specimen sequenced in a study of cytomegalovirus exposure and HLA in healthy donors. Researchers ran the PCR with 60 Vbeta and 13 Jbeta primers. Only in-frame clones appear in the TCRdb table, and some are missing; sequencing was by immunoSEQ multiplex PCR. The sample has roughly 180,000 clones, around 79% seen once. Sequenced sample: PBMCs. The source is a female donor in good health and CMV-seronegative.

The CDR3 reads CASSPPHGGSYNEQFF. The CDR3 region has the DNA TGTGCCAGCTCACCACCCCACGGCGGGTCCTACAATGAGCAGTTCTTC. This chain joins TRBV18 and TRBJ2-1; D might be TRBD2 (5 bases). V was clipped by 0 bases and J by 1 base, with 10 bases between them. This CDR3 has 16 residues. Germline V gene lookup returns CDR1 KGHSH and CDR2 LQKENI. Drawing the rest from reference TRBV18 and TRBJ2-1, the complete variable domain is NAGVMQNPRHLVRRRGQEARLRCSPMKGHSHVYWYRQLPEEGLKFMVYLQKENIIDESGMPKERFSAEFPKEGPSILRIQQVVRGDSAAYFCASSPPHGGSYNEQFFGPGTRLTVL.

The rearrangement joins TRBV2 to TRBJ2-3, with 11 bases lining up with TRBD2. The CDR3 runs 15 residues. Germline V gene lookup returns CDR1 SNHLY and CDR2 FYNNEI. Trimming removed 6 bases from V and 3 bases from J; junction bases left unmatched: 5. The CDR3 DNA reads TGTGCCAGCAGGGGGACTAGCGGCACTACAGATACGCAGTATTTT. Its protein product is CASRGTSGTTDTQYF.

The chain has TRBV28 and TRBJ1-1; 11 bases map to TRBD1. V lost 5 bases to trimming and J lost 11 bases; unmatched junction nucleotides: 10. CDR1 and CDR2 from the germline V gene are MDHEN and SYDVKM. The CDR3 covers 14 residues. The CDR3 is CASSGGDRGTNAFF. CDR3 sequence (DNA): TGTGCCAGCAGTGGGGGGGACAGGGGGACAAATGCTTTCTTT.

Written as DNA, the CDR3 is TGTGCCAGCAGCTCCGCCGGGACACCACCTGGGGAGCAGTACTTC. This encodes CASSSAGTPPGEQYF. The genes are TRBV7-3 and TRBJ2-7; a possible D gene is TRBD1 (6 bases). V was shortened by 4 bases and J by 7 bases, with 20 bases between the two germline ends. Germline assignment: CDR1 SGHTA and CDR2 FQGTGA. The CDR3 has 15 amino acids.

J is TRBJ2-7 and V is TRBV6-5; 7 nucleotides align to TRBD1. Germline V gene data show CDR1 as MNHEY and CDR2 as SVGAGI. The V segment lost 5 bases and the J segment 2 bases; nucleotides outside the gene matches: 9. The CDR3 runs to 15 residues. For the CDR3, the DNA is TGTGCCAGCAGTCCCCCAGACAGGGTGACCTACGAGCAGTACTTC. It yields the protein CASSPPDRVTYEQYF.

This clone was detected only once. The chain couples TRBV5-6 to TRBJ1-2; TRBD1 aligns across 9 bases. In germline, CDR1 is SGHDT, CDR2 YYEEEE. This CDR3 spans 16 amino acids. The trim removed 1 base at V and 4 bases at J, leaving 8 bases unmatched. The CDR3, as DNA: TGTGCCAGCAGCTTGCCACCGGGACAGGGTATCTATGGCTACACCTTC. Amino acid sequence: CASSLPPGQGIYGYTF. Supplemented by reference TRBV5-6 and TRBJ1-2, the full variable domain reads DAGVTQSPTHLIKTRGQQVTLRCSPKSGHDTVSWYQQALGQGPQFIFQYYEEEERQRGNFPDRFSGHQFPNYSSELNVNALLLGDSALYLCASSLPPGQGIYGYTFGSGTRLTVV.

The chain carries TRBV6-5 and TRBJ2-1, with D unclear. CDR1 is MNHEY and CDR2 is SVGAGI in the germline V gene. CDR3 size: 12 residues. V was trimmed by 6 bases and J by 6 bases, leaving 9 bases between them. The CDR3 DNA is TGTGCCAGCAGCTCCGCCGGCAATGAGCAGTTCTTC. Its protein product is CASSSAGNEQFF.

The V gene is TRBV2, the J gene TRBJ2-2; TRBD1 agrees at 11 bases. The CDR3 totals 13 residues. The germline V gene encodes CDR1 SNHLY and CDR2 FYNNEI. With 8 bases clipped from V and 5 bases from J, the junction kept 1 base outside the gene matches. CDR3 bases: TGTGCCAGCGGGGACAGGGGGACCGGGGAGCTGTTTTTT. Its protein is CASGDRGTGELFF.

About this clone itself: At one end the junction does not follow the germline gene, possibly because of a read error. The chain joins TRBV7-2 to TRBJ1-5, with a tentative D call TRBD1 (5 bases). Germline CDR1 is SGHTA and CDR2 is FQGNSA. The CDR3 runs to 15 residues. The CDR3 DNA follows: TGTGCCAGCAGCTTAGCTGGGAGGGGCAACCAGCCCCAGCATTTT. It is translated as CASSLAGRGNQPQHF.

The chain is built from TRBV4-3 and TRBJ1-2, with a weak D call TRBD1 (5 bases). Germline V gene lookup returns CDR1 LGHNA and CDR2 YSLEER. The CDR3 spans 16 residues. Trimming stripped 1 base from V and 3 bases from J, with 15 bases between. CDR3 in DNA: TGCGCCAGCAGCCAAGTCGTCGGGGGGACCTACTATGGCTACACCTTC. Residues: CASSQVVGGTYYGYTF.

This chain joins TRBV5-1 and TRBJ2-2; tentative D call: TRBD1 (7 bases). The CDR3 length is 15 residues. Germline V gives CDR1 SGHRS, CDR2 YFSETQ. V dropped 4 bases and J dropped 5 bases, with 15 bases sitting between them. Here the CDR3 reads CASSRQGGETGELFF. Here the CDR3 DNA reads TGCGCCAGCAGCCGGCAGGGGGGAGAGACCGGGGAGCTGTTTTTT.

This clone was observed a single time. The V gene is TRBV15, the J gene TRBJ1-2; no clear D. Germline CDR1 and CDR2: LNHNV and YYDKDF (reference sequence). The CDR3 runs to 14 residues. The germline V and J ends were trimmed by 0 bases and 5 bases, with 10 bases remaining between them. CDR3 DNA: TGTGCCACCAGCAGAGATCCCGGGGATTATGGCTACACCTTC. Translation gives CATSRDPGDYGYTF.

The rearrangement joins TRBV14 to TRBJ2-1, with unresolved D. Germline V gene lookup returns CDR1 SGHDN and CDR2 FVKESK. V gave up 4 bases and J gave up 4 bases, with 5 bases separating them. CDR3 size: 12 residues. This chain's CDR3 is CASSLVYNEQFF. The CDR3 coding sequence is TGTGCCAGCAGCCTCGTTTACAATGAGCAGTTCTTC. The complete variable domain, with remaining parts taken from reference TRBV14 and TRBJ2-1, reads EAGVTQFPSHSVIEKGQTVTLRCDPISGHDNLYWYRRVMGKEIKFLLHFVKESKQDESGMPNNRFLAERTGGTYSTLKVQPAELEDSGVYFCASSLVYNEQFFGPGTRLTVL.

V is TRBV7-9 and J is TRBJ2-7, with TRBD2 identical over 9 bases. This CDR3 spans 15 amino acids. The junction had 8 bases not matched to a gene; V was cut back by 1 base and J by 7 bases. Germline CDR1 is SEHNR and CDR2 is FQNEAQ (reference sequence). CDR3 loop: CASSLVSGGEGEQYF. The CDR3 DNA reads TGTGCCAGCAGCTTAGTTAGCGGGGGCGAGGGGGAGCAGTACTTC.

CDR3: CASSPGTGITDTQYF. The CDR3 bases are TGTGCCAGCAGCCCCGGGACAGGGATCACAGATACGCAGTATTTT. J is TRBJ2-3 and V is TRBV11-1, with TRBD1 identical over 9 bases. Germline-derived CDR1 and CDR2 are SGHAT and FQDESV (reference sequence). This CDR3 is built from 15 residues. V was clipped by 5 bases and J by 2 bases; unmatched bases: 5.